This is a list of T cell receptor beta chains from one sample in a study of cytomegalovirus exposure and HLA in healthy donors. Profiling relied on immunoSEQ multiplex PCR, and the TCRdb table lists in-frame clones only, not all of them. The sample has 100,000 to 120,000 clones, over 65% seen once. The sample taken for sequencing was PBMCs. These receptors were taken from a man aged 35 to 55 in good health and CMV-seropositive. Each CDR3 is given with its conserved first and last residue. The order of the fields is clone size, V gene, D gene, J gene, CDR3 DNA, CDR3 protein. A D gene is named only where the DNA matches it firmly. Clone size is shown for a subset of rows, as once, few, many or a class of expanded clone.

.	TRBV5-8	TRBD1	TRBJ1-4	TGTGCCAGCAGCTCGGGGACAGGGGTGAATGAAAAACTGTTTTTT	CASSSGTGVNEKLFF
.	TRBV11-1	TRBD2	TRBJ2-1	TGTGCCAGCAGCCCGAGGGCAGCGGGAACCTCCTACAATGAGCAGTTCTTC	CASSPRAAGTSYNEQFF
.	TRBV30	TRBD1	TRBJ1-2	TGTGCCTGGAGTAAGGGACAGGGAGGTTATGGCTACACCTTC	CAWSKGQGGYGYTF
.	TRBV7-6	.	TRBJ1-4	TGTGCCAGCAGCTTAGGCGGACAGCTTAATGAAAAACTGTTTTTT	CASSLGGQLNEKLFF
.	TRBV10-3	TRBD2	TRBJ2-1	TGTGCCATCAGAAGGACTAGCGGAGACAATGAGCAGTTCTTC	CAIRRTSGDNEQFF
.	TRBV9	TRBD1	TRBJ2-1	TGTGCCAGCAGCGAGACAGGGCTCTACAATGAGCAGTTCTTC	CASSETGLYNEQFF
.	TRBV13	.	TRBJ1-1	TGTGCCAGCAGCCCGGACAGAAAGAACACTGAAGCTTTCTTT	CASSPDRKNTEAFF
.	TRBV30	.	TRBJ2-1	TGTGCCTGGAGCGCAGGACAGAGTTCCTACAATGAGCAGTTCTTC	CAWSAGQSSYNEQFF
few	TRBV19	TRBD1	TRBJ2-6	TGTGCCAGTAGTACCCCGTCGGGACAGGCTGGGGCCAACGGCCTGACTTTC	CASSTPSGQAGANGLTF
.	TRBV11-3	.	TRBJ2-3	TGTGCCAGCAGTTACCGGGGCACAGATACGCAGTATTTT	CASSYRGTDTQYF
.	TRBV11-3	TRBD1	TRBJ2-5	TGTGCCAGCAGCAGAGGACAGGGGGTGGATGAGACCCAGTACTTC	CASSRGQGVDETQYF
.	TRBV2	.	TRBJ2-7	TGTGCCAGCAGCTCCCCCAGAGGAGACTACGAGCAGTACTTC	CASSSPRGDYEQYF
.	TRBV9	TRBD1	TRBJ1-2	TGTGCCAGCACAAAACGGACAGGGAACTATGGCTACACCTTC	CASTKRTGNYGYTF
.	TRBV18	TRBD1	TRBJ1-5	TGTGCCAGCTCACCACCGGGGGACAGGAGCAATCAGCCCCAGCATTTT	CASSPPGDRSNQPQHF
.	TRBV10-3	.	TRBJ2-1	TGTGCCATCAGTGTTGGGAGCAATGAGCAGTTCTTC	CAISVGSNEQFF
once	TRBV28	.	TRBJ2-1	TGTGCCAGCAGTCTACCTACTATGCGGTTCTCCTACAATGAGCAGTTCTTC	CASSLPTMRFSYNEQFF
.	TRBV6-5	.	TRBJ1-1	TGTGCCAGCAGTTACTCCTCTAGTAGGAGCACTGAAGCTTTCTTT	CASSYSSSRSTEAFF